This TCR beta chain originates from a study of Ad26.COV2.S vaccination and SARS-CoV-2 variants. Overall study context: Ad26.COV2.S given intramuscularly, once or twice 56 days apart. Findings and limits, study-wide: In vaccinated individuals, spike-specific CD8+ and CD4+ T cell responses reportedly displayed substantial breadth.

As regards this clone: The antigen is not known.

This CDR3 comprises 16 residues. The V gene's germline CDR1 is DFQATT and CDR2 SNEGSKA (reference sequence). Trimming took 3 bases from V and 3 from J; bases not matched to a gene: 6. The data were produced by immunoSEQ multiplex PCR, yet TCRdb's version contains in-frame clones alone and is incomplete. The data contain 300,000 to 400,000 clones, roughly 87% of them seen just once; the ten biggest clones take up roughly 3.2%. Treatment here: some 19 received Ad26.COV2.S at low or high dose, single or two shots; several received placebo; per-sample allocation not given. The samples date from day 63 after the first vaccine or placebo injection.

This receptor was identified in a person between 18 and 65 years old who received the Ad26.COV2.S COVID-19 vaccine or a placebo. This chain links TRBV20-1 with TRBJ2-5; TRBD2 agrees at 14 bases. The sample was peripheral blood, taken in a trial of Ad26.COV2.S vaccine versus placebo. As DNA, the CDR3 is TGCAGTGCTAGTAAATTGGGACTAGCGGGGGAAGAGACCCAGTACTTC. It translates to CSASKLGLAGEETQYF.